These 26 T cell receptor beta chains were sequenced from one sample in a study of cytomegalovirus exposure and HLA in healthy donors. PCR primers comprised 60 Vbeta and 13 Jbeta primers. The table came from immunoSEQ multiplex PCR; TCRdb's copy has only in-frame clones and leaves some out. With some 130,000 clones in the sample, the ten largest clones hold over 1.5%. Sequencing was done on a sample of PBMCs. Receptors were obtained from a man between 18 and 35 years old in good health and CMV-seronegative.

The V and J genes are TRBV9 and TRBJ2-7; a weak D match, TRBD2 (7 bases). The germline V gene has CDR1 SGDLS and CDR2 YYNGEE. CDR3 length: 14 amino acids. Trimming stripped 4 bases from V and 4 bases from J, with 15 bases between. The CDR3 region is CASSPPQGGYEQYF. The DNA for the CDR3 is TGTGCCAGCAGCCCCCCACAGGGAGGGTACGAGCAGTACTTC.

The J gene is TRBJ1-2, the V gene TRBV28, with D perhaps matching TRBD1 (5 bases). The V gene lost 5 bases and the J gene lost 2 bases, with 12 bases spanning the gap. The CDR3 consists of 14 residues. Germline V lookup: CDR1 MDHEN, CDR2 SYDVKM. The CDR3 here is CASSGTGSNYGYTF. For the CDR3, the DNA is TGTGCCAGCAGTGGAACAGGAAGCAACTATGGCTACACCTTC.

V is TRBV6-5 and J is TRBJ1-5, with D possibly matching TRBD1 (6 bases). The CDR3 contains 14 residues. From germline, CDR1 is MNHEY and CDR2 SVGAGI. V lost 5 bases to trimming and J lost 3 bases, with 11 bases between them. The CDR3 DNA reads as TGTGCCAGCAGTCGGGACATAAACAATCAGCCCCAGCATTTT. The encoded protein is CASSRDINNQPQHF.

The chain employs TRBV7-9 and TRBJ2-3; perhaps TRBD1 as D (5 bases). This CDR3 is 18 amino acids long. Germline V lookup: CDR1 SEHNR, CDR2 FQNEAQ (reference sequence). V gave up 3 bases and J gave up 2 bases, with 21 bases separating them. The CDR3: CASSFGQGVRTNTDTQYF. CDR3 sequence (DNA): TGTGCCAGCAGCTTCGGTCAGGGCGTGCGGACGAACACAGATACGCAGTATTTT.

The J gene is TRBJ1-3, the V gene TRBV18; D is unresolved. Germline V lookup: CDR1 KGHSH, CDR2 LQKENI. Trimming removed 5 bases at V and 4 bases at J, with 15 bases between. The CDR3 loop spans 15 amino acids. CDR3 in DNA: TGTGCCAGCTCATCTCAGAACGGAGGGGGAAACACCATATATTTT. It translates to CASSSQNGGGNTIYF.

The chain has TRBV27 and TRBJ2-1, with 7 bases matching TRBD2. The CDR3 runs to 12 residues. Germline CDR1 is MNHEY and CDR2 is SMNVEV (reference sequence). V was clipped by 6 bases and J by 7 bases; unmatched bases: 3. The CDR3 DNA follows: TGTGCCAGCAGCCCTAGCGGAAATGAGCAGTTCTTC. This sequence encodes CASSPSGNEQFF.

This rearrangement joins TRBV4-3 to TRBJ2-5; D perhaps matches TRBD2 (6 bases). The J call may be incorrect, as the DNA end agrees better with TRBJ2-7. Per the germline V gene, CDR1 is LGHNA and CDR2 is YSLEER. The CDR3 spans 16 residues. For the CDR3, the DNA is TGCGCCAGCAGCCCTAGCGTAGTCCGGGGTCCCTACGAGCAGTACTTC. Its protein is CASSPSVVRGPYEQYF.

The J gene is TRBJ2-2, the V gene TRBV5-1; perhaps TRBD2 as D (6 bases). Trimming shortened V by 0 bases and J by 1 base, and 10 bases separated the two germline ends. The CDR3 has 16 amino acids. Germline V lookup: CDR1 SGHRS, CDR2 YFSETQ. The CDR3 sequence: CASSLGIGRNTGELFF. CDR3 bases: TGCGCCAGCAGCTTGGGGATCGGGAGGAACACCGGGGAGCTGTTTTTT.

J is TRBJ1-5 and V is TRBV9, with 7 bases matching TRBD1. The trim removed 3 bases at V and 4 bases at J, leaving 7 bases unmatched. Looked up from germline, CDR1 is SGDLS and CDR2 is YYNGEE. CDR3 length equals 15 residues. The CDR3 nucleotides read TGTGCCAGCAGCGGCCGGGACAGCAATAATCAGCCCCAGCATTTT. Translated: CASSGRDSNNQPQHF.

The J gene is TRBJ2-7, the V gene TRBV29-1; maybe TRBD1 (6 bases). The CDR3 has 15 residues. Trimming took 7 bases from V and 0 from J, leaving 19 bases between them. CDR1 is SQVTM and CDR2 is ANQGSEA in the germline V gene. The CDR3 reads CSAVPGTRSSYEQYF. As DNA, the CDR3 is TGCAGCGCCGTACCCGGGACACGGAGCTCCTACGAGCAGTACTTC.

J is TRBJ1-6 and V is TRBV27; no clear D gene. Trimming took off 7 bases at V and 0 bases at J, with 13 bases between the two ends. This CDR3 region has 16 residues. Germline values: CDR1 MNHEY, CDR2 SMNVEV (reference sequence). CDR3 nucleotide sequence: TGTGCCAGCACGCCCTACGAGAGCTCCTATAATTCACCCCTCCACTTT. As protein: CASTPYESSYNSPLHF.

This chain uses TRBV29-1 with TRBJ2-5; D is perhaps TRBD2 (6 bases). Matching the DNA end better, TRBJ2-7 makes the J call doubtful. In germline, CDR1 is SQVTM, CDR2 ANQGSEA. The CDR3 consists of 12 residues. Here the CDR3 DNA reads TGCAGCGTATACCTCCGGGGGTACGAGCAGTACTTC. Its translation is CSVYLRGYEQYF.

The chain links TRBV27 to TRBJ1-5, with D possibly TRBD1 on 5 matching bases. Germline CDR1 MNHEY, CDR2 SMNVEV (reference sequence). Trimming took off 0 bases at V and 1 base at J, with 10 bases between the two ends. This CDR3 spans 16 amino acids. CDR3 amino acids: CASSLSGGASNQPQHF. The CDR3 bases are TGTGCCAGCAGTTTATCGGGGGGAGCGAGCAATCAGCCCCAGCATTTT.

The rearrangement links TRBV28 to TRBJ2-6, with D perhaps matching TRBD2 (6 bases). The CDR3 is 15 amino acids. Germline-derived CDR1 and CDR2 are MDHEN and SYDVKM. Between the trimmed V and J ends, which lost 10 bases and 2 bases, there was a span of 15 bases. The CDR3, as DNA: TGTGCCACGGTTCGGGGGTCTGCTGGGGCCAACGTCCTGACTTTC. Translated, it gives CATVRGSAGANVLTF.

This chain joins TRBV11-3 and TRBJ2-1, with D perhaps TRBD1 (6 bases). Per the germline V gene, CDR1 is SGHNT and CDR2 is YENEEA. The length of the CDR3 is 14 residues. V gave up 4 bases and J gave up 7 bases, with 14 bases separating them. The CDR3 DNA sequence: TGTGCCAGCAGCTACCGGACAGCCCTTAATGAGCAGTTCTTC. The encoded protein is CASSYRTALNEQFF.

CDR3: CASKLQGGNQPQHF. The CDR3 nucleotides are TGTGCCAGCAAACTGCAGGGTGGCAATCAGCCCCAGCATTTT. The J gene is TRBJ1-5, the V gene TRBV28; possibly TRBD1 for D (5 bases). CDR3 length: 14 residues. Germline-derived CDR1 and CDR2 are MDHEN and SYDVKM. V lost 7 bases to trimming and J lost 2 bases, with 12 bases between them.

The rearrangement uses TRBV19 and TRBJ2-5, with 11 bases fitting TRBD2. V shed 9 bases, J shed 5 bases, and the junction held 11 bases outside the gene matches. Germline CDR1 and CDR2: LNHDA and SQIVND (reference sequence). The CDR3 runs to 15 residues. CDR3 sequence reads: CASKSSGRAMETQYF. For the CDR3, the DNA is TGTGCCAGCAAAAGTAGCGGGAGGGCTATGGAGACCCAGTACTTC. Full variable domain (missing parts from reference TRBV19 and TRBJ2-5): DGGITQSPKYLFRKEGQNVTLSCEQNLNHDAMYWYRQDPGQGLRLIYYSQIVNDFQKGDIAEGYSVSREKKESFPLTVTSAQKNPTAFYLCASKSSGRAMETQYFGPGTRLLVL.

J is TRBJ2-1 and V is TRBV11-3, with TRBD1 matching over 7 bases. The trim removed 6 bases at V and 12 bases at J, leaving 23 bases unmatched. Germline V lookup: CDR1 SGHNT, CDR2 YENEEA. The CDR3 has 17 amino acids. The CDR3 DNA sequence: TGTGCCAGCAGGGCCCTTGGGGATCAGGGACAGTTTCTCGGGCAGTTCTTC. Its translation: CASRALGDQGQFLGQFF.

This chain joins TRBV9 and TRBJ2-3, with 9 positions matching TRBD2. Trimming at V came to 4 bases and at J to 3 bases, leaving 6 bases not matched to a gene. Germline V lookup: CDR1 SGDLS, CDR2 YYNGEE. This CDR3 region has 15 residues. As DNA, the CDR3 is TGTGCCAGCAGCCCCAGTAGCGGGAGAACAGATACGCAGTATTTT. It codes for CASSPSSGRTDTQYF.

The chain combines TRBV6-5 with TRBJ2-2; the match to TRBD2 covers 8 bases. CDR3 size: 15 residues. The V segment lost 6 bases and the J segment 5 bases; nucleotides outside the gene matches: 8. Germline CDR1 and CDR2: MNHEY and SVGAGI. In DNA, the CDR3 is TGTGCCAGCAGCAACAGCGGGGGCCCAACCGGGGAGCTGTTTTTT. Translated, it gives CASSNSGGPTGELFF.

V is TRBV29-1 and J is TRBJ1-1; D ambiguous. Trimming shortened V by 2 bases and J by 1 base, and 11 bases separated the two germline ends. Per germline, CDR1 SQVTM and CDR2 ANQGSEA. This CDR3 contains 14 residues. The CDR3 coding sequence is TGCAGCGTTGAAAGCGACGGCTCGAACACTGAAGCTTTCTTT. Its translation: CSVESDGSNTEAFF.

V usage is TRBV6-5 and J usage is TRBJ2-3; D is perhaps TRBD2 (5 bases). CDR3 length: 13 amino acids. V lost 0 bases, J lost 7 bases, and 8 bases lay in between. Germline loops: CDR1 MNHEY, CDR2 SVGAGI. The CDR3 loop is CASSYSNGNTQYF. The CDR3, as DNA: TGTGCCAGCAGTTACTCGAACGGGAATACGCAGTATTTT.

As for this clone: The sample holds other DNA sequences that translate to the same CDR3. The CDR3, as DNA: TGTGCCAGCAGCCCCCCGTCCGAGACCCAGTACTTC. Protein: CASSPPSETQYF. V usage is TRBV11-2 and J usage is TRBJ2-5; no reliable D call. Trimming shortened V by 5 bases and J by 5 bases, and 9 bases separated the two germline ends. Germline V gene sequence: CDR1 SGHAT, CDR2 FQNNGV. CDR3 length: 12 amino acids.

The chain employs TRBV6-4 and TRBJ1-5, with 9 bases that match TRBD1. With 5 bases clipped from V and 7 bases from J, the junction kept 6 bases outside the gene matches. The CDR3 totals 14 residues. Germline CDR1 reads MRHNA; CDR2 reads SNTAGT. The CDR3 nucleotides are TGTGCCAGCAGTTTGACAGGGGGGGAGCAGCCCCAGCATTTT. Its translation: CASSLTGGEQPQHF.

The CDR3 spells CASSLVMNTGELFF. The CDR3 DNA sequence: TGCGCCAGCAGCTTGGTTATGAACACCGGGGAGCTGTTTTTT. The J gene is TRBJ2-2, the V gene TRBV5-1; D gene unclear. CDR3 length: 14 amino acids. V gave up 0 bases and J gave up 1 base, with 4 bases separating them. CDR1 SGHRS and CDR2 YFSETQ come from the germline V gene.

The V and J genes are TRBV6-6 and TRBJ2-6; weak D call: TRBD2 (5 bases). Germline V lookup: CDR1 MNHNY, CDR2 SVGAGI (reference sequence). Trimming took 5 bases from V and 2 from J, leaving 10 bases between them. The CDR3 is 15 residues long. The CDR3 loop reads CASSPERAGANVLTF. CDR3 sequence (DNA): TGTGCCAGCAGTCCCGAGAGGGCTGGGGCCAACGTCCTGACTTTC.